The 3 T cell receptor beta chains in this list originate from one sample, sequenced in a study of blood T cell repertoires in COVID-19. TCRdb's table, derived via immunoSEQ multiplex PCR, lists solely in-frame clones and lacks some. The sample gives under 200,000 clones, about 86% of which show up once; about 7.3% is in the top ten. Sequenced input: peripheral blood. Receptors originate from a man in his fifties with active or convalescent COVID-19.

This clone was detected many times. The chain couples TRBV7-8 to TRBJ2-3; TRBD2 agrees at 7 bases. Per the germline V gene, CDR1 is SGHVS and CDR2 is FQNEAQ. The junction had 3 bases not matched to a gene; V was cut back by 2 bases and J by 1 base. There are 15 residues in the CDR3. This CDR3 is CASSLPGGGTDTQYF. The DNA of the CDR3 is TGTGCCAGCAGCTTACCGGGGGGAGGCACAGATACGCAGTATTTT.

The V and J genes are TRBV11-2 and TRBJ2-7, with 8 bases matching TRBD2. The CDR3 runs to 15 residues. Germline CDR1 reads SGHAT; CDR2 reads FQNNGV. V dropped 0 bases and J dropped 6; count of bases not matched to a gene: 7. This CDR3 reads CASSLEPGGAPEQYF. DNA of the CDR3: TGTGCCAGCAGCTTAGAACCGGGAGGGGCACCCGAGCAGTACTTC.

The chain has TRBV19 and TRBJ2-3, with TRBD1 matching 8 bases. The V and J ends lost 8 bases and 3 bases, in that order; junction bases with no gene match: 7. Germline assignment: CDR1 LNHDA and CDR2 SQIVND (reference sequence). The length of the CDR3 is 14 residues. The DNA of the CDR3 is TGTGCCAGTTCCGGGACAGGAGGAACAGATACGCAGTATTTT. Its translation: CASSGTGGTDTQYF.